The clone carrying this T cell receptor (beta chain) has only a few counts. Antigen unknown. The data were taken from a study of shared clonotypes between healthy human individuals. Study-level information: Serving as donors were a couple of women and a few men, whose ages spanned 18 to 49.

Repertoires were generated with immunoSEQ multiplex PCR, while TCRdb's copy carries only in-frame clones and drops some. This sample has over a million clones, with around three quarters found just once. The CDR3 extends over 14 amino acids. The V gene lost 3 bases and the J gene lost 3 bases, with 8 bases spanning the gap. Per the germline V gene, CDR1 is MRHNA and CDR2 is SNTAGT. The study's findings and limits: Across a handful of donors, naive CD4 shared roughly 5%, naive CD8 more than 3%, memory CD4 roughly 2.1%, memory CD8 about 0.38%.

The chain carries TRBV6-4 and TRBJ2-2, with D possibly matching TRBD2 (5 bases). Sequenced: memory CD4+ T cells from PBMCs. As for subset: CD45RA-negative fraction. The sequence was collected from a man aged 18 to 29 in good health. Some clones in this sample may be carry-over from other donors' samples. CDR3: CASSETRDTGELFF. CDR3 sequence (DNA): TGTGCCAGCAGTGAAACGAGGGACACCGGGGAGCTGTTTTTT.